The 10 T cell receptor beta chains listed next were all sequenced from one sample in a study of blood T cell repertoires in COVID-19. Libraries were prepared by immunoSEQ multiplex PCR; TCRdb keeps only in-frame clonotypes and omits some of them. The sample shows about 25,000 clones, around 80% of them seen only once. Sequencing input: peripheral blood. Receptors originate from a woman at least 80 years old with acute or convalescent COVID-19.

The CDR3 loop reads CASSEEGTGDEQYF. DNA of the CDR3: TGTGCCAGCAGTGAAGAGGGGACAGGGGACGAGCAGTACTTC. This chain joins TRBV6-1 and TRBJ2-7; 10 nucleotides line up with TRBD1. Germline V gene data show CDR1 as MNHNS and CDR2 as SASEGT. The CDR3 consists of 14 residues. Losses at the gene ends were 1 base for V and 5 bases for J; bases not matched to a gene: 2.

This rearrangement joins TRBV2 to TRBJ1-5; D is unresolved. Per germline, CDR1 SNHLY and CDR2 FYNNEI. V was cut by 7 bases and J by 4 bases, with 11 bases left in between. The CDR3 sequence is 13 residues long. This chain's CDR3 is CASTRVRNQPQHF. The CDR3 bases are TGTGCCAGCACCCGGGTGAGGAATCAGCCCCAGCATTTT.

This clone appeared a single time. The chain carries TRBV14 and TRBJ1-2; TRBD1 is a possible D gene (6 bases). Trimming removed 5 bases from V and 3 bases from J, with 10 bases in between. Germline assignment: CDR1 SGHDN and CDR2 FVKESK. The CDR3 totals 13 residues. The CDR3 DNA reads TGTGCCAGCAGCGCCGGGACACACTATGGCTACACCTTC. It translates to CASSAGTHYGYTF.

The CDR3 protein is CSAKRDTEAFF. In DNA, the CDR3 is TGCAGTGCAAAGCGGGACACTGAAGCTTTCTTT. The chain joins TRBV20-1 to TRBJ1-1; D is unclear. The CDR3 consists of 11 residues. V lost 6 bases and J lost 3, with 8 bases in between. Looked up from germline, CDR1 is DFQATT and CDR2 is SNEGSKA (reference sequence).

The chain links TRBV2 to TRBJ2-3, with a tentative D call TRBD1 (6 bases). The germline V gene encodes CDR1 SNHLY and CDR2 FYNNEI. V was clipped by 6 bases and J by 8 bases, with 15 bases between them. This CDR3 has 13 residues. The CDR3 DNA follows: TGTGCCAGCAGCATACAGGGCCAGGGTACGCAGTATTTT. This translates into CASSIQGQGTQYF.

The CDR3 here is CASSSGQGFYSGNTIYF. In DNA, the CDR3 is TGTGCCAGCAGTTCCGGACAGGGGTTCTACTCTGGAAACACCATATATTTT. The chain joins TRBV6-2 or TRBV6-3 to TRBJ1-3, with 9 bases lining up with TRBD1. This CDR3 region has 17 residues. The junction had 7 bases not matched to a gene; V was cut back by 4 bases and J by 0 bases. The germline V gene encodes CDR1 MNHEY and CDR2 SVGEGT.

The V call is TRBV5-1, the J call TRBJ1-4; D uncertain. V lost 1 base and J lost 1, with 8 bases in between. CDR1 and CDR2 (germline): SGHRS, YFSETQ. This CDR3 has 15 residues. In DNA, the CDR3 is TGCGCCAGCAGCTTGAATAGCGGAACTAATGAAAAACTGTTTTTT. Translated: CASSLNSGTNEKLFF.

CDR3 nucleotide sequence: TGCGCCAGCAGTGAGTCTTCGAGGAACACTGAAGCTTTCTTT. It translates to CASSESSRNTEAFF. This chain joins TRBV10-1 and TRBJ1-1, with no clear D. Germline CDR1 reads WNHNN; CDR2 reads SYGVQD (reference sequence). V shed 0 bases and J shed 1 base, with 6 bases lying between them. The CDR3 totals 14 residues.

This chain links TRBV7-2 with TRBJ1-3, with D possibly TRBD1 on 5 matching bases. Between the trimmed V and J ends, which lost 5 bases and 0 bases, there was a span of 11 bases. The CDR3 covers 15 residues. Germline lookup yields CDR1 SGHTA and CDR2 FQGNSA. CDR3 sequence reads: CASSPDSSSGNTIYF. The DNA for the CDR3 is TGTGCCAGCAGCCCCGACAGTAGCTCTGGAAACACCATATATTTT.

The V and J genes are TRBV4-1 and TRBJ1-1, with D uncertain. The CDR3 has 13 amino acids. The ends were cut back, 0 bases at V and 8 bases at J, with 10 bases in the middle. In germline, CDR1 is MGHRA, CDR2 YSYEKL. For the CDR3, the DNA is TGCGCCAGCAGCCAAGATCGGGTTCCCGAAGCTTTCTTT. It is translated as CASSQDRVPEAFF.